This T cell receptor (beta chain) originates from a study of beta chain features in type 1 diabetes. General study findings and limits: Among type 1 diabetes patients, VDJ junctions had fewer insertions and more deletions. For Type 1 diabetes patients, all four CD4+ subsets carried TCRB CDR3s that were moderately but significantly shorter.

Expressed TCRB transcripts got sequenced, as all isolated RNA was reverse transcribed. The table came from immunoSEQ multiplex PCR; TCRdb's copy has only in-frame clones and leaves some out. The sample holds about 700,000 clones, around 15% seen once. This clone was picked up a small number of times. Its antigen is not identified. Each sorted population was over 98% pure. The CDR3 runs to 14 residues. Germline V CDR1 and CDR2: WNHNN, SYGVQD (reference sequence). J lost 6 bases, V lost 6 bases, and 7 bases had no gene match. The V gene is TRBV10-1, the J gene TRBJ2-2, with TRBD1 matching 7 bases. Input material: naive CD4+ T cells from blood. The sequence derives from a young man with type 1 diabetes. CDR3 protein: CASRTGSSSGELFF. CDR3 sequence (DNA): TGCGCCAGCAGGACAGGGAGTAGTTCCGGGGAGCTGTTTTTT.